This T cell receptor (beta chain) was captured in a study of vaccination effects on CD4 cells after COVID-19. Study information: Researchers obtained post-vaccine samples at a median of 72 days past the second dose.

Study observations and caveats: The vaccine-induced clones of healthy vaccinees included only 1 of 255 that cross-reacted with common cold coronaviruses.

The method was immunoSEQ multiplex PCR; TCRdb's version includes in-frame clones alone and lacks a portion of them. The repertoire holds 27,000 or so clones, with around 82% as singletons. This CDR3 has 15 residues. V was trimmed by 3 bases and J by 6 bases, leaving 15 bases between them. Germline V gives CDR1 SGHNT, CDR2 YYREEE (reference sequence). Notes on this clone: What it binds is unknown.

Viral peptide pool expansion of antigen-specific CD4+ T cells preceded sequencing in the ViraFEST assay. Following culture for under 12 days, CD4+ T cells were isolated. Subjects were given two BNT162b2 or mRNA-1273 vaccine doses. Cultures used under 2.5 million PBMC per well, around 9 IU/ml IL-2 and about 10 ug/ml peptides. This TCR was sampled from a human donor who received a COVID-19 vaccine. Some clones in this sample may be carry-over from other donors' samples. The sample was CD4+ T cells from PBMCs cultured with HCoV-NL63 spike peptides, taken after COVID-19 vaccination. The chain carries TRBV5-4 and TRBJ1-4; possible D gene TRBD1, 6 bases. The CDR3 here is CASSWGTGRDEKLFF. The CDR3 DNA follows: TGTGCCAGCAGCTGGGGAACAGGGAGGGATGAAAAACTGTTTTTT.